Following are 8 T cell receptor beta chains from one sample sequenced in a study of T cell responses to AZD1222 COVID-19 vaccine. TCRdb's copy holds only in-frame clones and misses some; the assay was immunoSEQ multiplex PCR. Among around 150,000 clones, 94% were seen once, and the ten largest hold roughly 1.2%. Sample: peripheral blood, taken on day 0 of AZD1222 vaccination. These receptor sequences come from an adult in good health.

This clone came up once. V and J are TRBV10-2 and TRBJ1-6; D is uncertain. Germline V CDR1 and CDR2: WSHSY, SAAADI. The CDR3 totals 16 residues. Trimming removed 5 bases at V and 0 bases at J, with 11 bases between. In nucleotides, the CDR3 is TGCGCCAGCAGTTCCGGGCCTAGCTCCTATAATTCACCCCTCCACTTT. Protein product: CASSSGPSSYNSPLHF.

CDR3 sequence: CASSPMPTTGELFF. CDR3 coding DNA: TGTGCCAGCTCACCAATGCCGACCACCGGGGAGCTGTTTTTT. V usage is TRBV18 and J usage is TRBJ2-2; D is undetermined. The CDR3 has 14 residues. Germline CDR1 KGHSH, CDR2 LQKENI. V was shortened by 2 bases and J by 4 bases, with 8 bases between the two germline ends.

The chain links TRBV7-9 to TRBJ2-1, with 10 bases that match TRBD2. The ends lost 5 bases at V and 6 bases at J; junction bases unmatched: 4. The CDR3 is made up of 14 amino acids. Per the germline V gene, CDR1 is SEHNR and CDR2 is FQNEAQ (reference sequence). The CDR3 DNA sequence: TGTGCCAGCAGCCCTAGCGGGAGCGGCAATGAGCAGTTCTTC. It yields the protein CASSPSGSGNEQFF.

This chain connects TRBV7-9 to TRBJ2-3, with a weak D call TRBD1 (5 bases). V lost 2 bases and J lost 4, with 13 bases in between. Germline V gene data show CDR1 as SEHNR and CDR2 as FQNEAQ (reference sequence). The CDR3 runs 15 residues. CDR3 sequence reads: CASSLTLLGADTQYF. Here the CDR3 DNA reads TGTGCCAGCAGCTTAACCCTCTTAGGGGCAGATACGCAGTATTTT.

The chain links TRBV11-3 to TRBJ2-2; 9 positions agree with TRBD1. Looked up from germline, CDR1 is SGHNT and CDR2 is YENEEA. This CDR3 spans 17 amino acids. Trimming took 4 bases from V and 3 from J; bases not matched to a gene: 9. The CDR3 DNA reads TGTGCCAGCAGCTCGTTTGGACAGGGGCAGGACACCGGGGAGCTGTTTTTT. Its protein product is CASSSFGQGQDTGELFF. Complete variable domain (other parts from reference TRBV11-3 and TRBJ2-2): EAGVVQSPRYKIIEKKQPVAFWCNPISGHNTLYWYLQNLGQGPELLIRYENEEAVDDSQLPKDRFSAERLKGVDSTLKIQPAELGDSAVYLCASSSFGQGQDTGELFFGEGSRLTVL.

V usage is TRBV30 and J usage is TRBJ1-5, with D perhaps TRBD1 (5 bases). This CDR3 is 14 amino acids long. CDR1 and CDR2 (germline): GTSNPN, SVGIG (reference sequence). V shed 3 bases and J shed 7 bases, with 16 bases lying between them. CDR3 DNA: TGTGCCTGGAGCCCTGGGCAGGGAGGCCAGCCCCAGCATTTT. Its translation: CAWSPGQGGQPQHF.

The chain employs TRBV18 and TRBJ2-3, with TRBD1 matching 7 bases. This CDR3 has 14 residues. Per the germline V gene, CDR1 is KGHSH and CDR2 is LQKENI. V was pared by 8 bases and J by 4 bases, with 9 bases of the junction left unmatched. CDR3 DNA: TGTGCCAGCCGCTCCACAGGGGCCTCAGATACGCAGTATTTT. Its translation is CASRSTGASDTQYF. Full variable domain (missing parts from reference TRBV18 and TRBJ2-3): NAGVMQNPRHLVRRRGQEARLRCSPMKGHSHVYWYRQLPEEGLKFMVYLQKENIIDESGMPKERFSAEFPKEGPSILRIQQVVRGDSAAYFCASRSTGASDTQYFGPGTRLTVL.

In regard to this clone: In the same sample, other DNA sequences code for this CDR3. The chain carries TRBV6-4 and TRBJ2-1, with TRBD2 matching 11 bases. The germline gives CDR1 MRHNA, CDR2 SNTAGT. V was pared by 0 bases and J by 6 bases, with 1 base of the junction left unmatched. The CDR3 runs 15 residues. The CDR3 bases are TGTGCCAGCAGTGACTCTAGCGGGGGGGCCAATGAGCAGTTCTTC. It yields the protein CASSDSSGGANEQFF.